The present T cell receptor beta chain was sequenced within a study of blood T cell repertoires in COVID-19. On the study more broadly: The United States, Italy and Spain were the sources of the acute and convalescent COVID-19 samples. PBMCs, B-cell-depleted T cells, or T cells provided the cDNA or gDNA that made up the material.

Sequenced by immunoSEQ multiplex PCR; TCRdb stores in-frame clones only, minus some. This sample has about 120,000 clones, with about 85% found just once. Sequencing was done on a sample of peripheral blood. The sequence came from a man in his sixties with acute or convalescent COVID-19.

This chain's CDR3 is CASSSEGASRGTGELFF. CDR3 nucleotide sequence: TGCGCCAGCAGCTCGGAGGGGGCCTCCAGAGGCACCGGGGAGCTGTTTTTT. The V gene is TRBV5-1, the J gene TRBJ2-2, with D possibly being TRBD1 (7 bases). Trimming left V 3 bases short and J 4 bases short, with 19 bases between. The CDR3 has 17 amino acids. The V gene's germline CDR1 is SGHRS and CDR2 YFSETQ. Full variable domain (missing parts from reference TRBV5-1 and TRBJ2-2): KAGVTQTPRYLIKTRGQQVTLSCSPISGHRSVSWYQQTPGQGLQFLFEYFSETQRNKGNFPGRFSGRQFSNSRSEMNVSTLELGDSALYLCASSSEGASRGTGELFFGEGSRLTVL.